The 18 T cell receptor beta chains reported below all come from one sample, sequenced in a study of vaccination and CD4 T cells after COVID-19 (dated by TCRdb to between 2021 and 2023). Their antigen targets remain unknown. Per the publication, the treatment or condition label means: approximately 10-day PBMC culture with coronavirus spike peptide pools or control peptides (ViraFEST assay). Libraries were prepared through PCR. TCRdb lists the instrument as Illumina iSeq 100. DNA from cultured CD4+ T cells underwent TCR sequencing with the Oncomine TCR Beta short-read assay at the Johns Hopkins FTIC core. The public reads were run again by TCRdb, first through fastp at Q25 and then through MiXCR, and only productive beta chains were kept. CDR3 protein sequences are deduplicated, and each keeps its most common genes and DNA. In this sample the table shows fewer than 15,000 distinct CDR3 sequences, approximately 50% of which occur a single time. The top ten hold roughly a quarter of the sample.

The sample in question was cultured CD4+ T cells from blood, obtained after SARS-CoV-2 vaccination. The source is a human donor with COVID-19.

This clonotype occurred a few times. This sequence joins TRBV6-2 or TRBV6-3 and TRBJ2-5, with D perhaps TRBD1 (6 bases). Between the trimmed V and J ends, which lost 8 bases and 6 bases, there was a span of 19 bases. CDR3 length: 14 amino acids. CDR1 and CDR2 (germline): MNHEY, SVGEGT. CDR3 sequence (DNA): TGTGCCAGCCCGCGCCCACAGGGTCGGAAGACCCAGTACTTC. Protein product: CASPRPQGRKTQYF.

V usage is TRBV4-3 and J usage is TRBJ1-4; 9 positions match TRBD1. This CDR3 contains 14 residues. Germline V gene lookup returns CDR1 LGHNA and CDR2 YSLEER. V lost 6 bases and J lost 4; bases outside the gene matches: 3. The CDR3 here is CASRPTGGNEKLFF. CDR3 in DNA: TGCGCCAGCAGACCGACAGGGGGTAATGAAAAACTGTTTTTT.

This chain joins TRBV20-1 and TRBJ2-7; 11 nucleotides align to TRBD1. The CDR3 covers 14 residues. Germline lookup yields CDR1 DFQATT and CDR2 SNEGSKA (reference sequence). Losses at the gene ends were 5 bases for V and 2 bases for J; bases not matched to a gene: 5. In nucleotides, the CDR3 is TGCAGTGCTGACACGGGACAGGGGGCCTACGAGCAGTACTTC. It is translated as CSADTGQGAYEQYF.

In its sample, this clonotype was seen a few times. V is TRBV11-2 and J is TRBJ1-1, with D perhaps matching TRBD1 (6 bases). V dropped 6 bases and J dropped 8 bases, with 16 bases sitting between them. This CDR3 spans 13 amino acids. CDR1 is SGHAT, CDR2 FQNNGV, per germline. CDR3 protein: CASRPDSTLEAFF. The DNA of the CDR3 is TGTGCCAGCAGACCGGACAGTACCTTGGAAGCTTTCTTT.

The genes are TRBV27 and TRBJ2-7, with TRBD2 matching over 9 bases. V lost 4 bases, J lost 0 bases, and 7 bases stayed unmatched. This CDR3 has 16 residues. Germline CDR1 MNHEY, CDR2 SMNVEV (reference sequence). CDR3 bases: TGTGCCAGCAGTTCACCCCAGACTAGCGGCTCCTACGAGCAGTACTTC. Its protein is CASSSPQTSGSYEQYF.

The V and J genes are TRBV27 and TRBJ2-3; 9 bases line up with TRBD2. V dropped 6 bases and J dropped 0; count of bases not matched to a gene: 4. Looked up from germline, CDR1 is MNHEY and CDR2 is SMNVEV (reference sequence). There are 15 residues in the CDR3. The CDR3 DNA reads as TGTGCCAGCAGACTAGCGGGTCCCAGCACAGATACGCAGTATTTT. Protein sequence: CASRLAGPSTDTQYF.

This chain links TRBV7-8 with TRBJ1-6, with no clear D. This CDR3 has 15 amino acids. Germline V gene lookup returns CDR1 SGHVS and CDR2 FQNEAQ. V was trimmed by 1 base and J by 9 bases, leaving 13 bases between them. The CDR3 here is CASSLVPLTGSPLHF. CDR3 sequence (DNA): TGTGCCAGCAGCTTAGTTCCACTGACTGGTTCACCCCTCCACTTT.

This chain connects TRBV11-2 to TRBJ2-3; D might be TRBD2 (6 bases). The germline gives CDR1 SGHAT, CDR2 FQNNGV. V was clipped by 8 bases and J by 5 bases, with 14 bases between them. CDR3 length: 13 residues. The DNA of the CDR3 is TGTGCCAGCTCCGGGGGTAAAAGAGATACGCAGTATTTT. This translates into CASSGGKRDTQYF.

This chain links TRBV28 with TRBJ2-3; TRBD2 matches 11 bases. The germline gives CDR1 MDHEN, CDR2 SYDVKM. Losses at the gene ends were 5 bases for V and 2 bases for J; bases not matched to a gene: 6. This CDR3 contains 16 residues. This CDR3 is CASSPSGGPVTDTQYF. In DNA form, the CDR3 reads TGTGCCAGCAGTCCTAGCGGGGGGCCTGTCACAGATACGCAGTATTTT. The complete variable domain, with remaining parts taken from reference TRBV28 and TRBJ2-3, reads DVKVTQSSRYLVKRTGEKVFLECVQDMDHENMFWYRQDPGLGLRLIYFSYDVKMKEKGDIPEGYSVSREKKERFSLILESASTNQTSMYLCASSPSGGPVTDTQYFGPGTRLTVL.

CDR3 loop: CASGLGINQPQHF. CDR3 nucleotides: TGTGCCAGTGGTTTGGGAATCAATCAGCCCCAGCATTTT. The rearrangement links TRBV19 to TRBJ1-5; D is ambiguous. This CDR3 is 13 amino acids long. Trimming removed 8 bases from V and 3 bases from J, with 11 bases in between. The germline CDR1 and CDR2 sequences are LNHDA and SQIVND (reference sequence).

This chain uses TRBV20-1 with TRBJ2-3, with 14 bases matching TRBD2. The CDR3 is 18 residues long. With V trimmed by 3 bases and J by 1 base, 9 bases remained unmatched. Germline values: CDR1 DFQATT, CDR2 SNEGSKA (reference sequence). Here the CDR3 DNA reads TGCAGTGCTAGGGACGCCGGGACTAGCGGGGGAGGCACAGATACGCAGTATTTT. Translated: CSARDAGTSGGGTDTQYF.

This clonotype was picked up one time. The V gene is TRBV28, the J gene TRBJ2-1; the D gene is possibly TRBD1 (6 bases). The CDR3 length is 15 residues. Germline-derived CDR1 and CDR2 are MDHEN and SYDVKM. Trimming shortened V by 10 bases and J by 0 bases, and 16 bases separated the two germline ends. CDR3 nucleotide sequence: TGTGCCATCGGGGCTACAGGGAGCTCCTACAATGAGCAGTTCTTC. It translates to CAIGATGSSYNEQFF.

This clonotype has more than one count but fewer than ten. J is TRBJ1-5 and V is TRBV5-8; D call uncertain. Germline loops: CDR1 SGHTS, CDR2 YDEGEE. V lost 1 base and J lost 4, with 9 bases in between. The CDR3 consists of 14 residues. The CDR3 is CASSLKPVNQPQHF. CDR3 nucleotides: TGTGCCAGCAGCTTGAAGCCAGTTAATCAGCCCCAGCATTTT.

The chain employs TRBV28 and TRBJ1-6; D is uncertain. The CDR3 loop spans 14 amino acids. The germline V gene encodes CDR1 MDHEN and CDR2 SYDVKM. V shed 5 bases and J shed 7 bases, with 12 bases lying between them. CDR3 bases: TGTGCCAGCAGTCGGCCCCCGGCCAATTCACCCCTCCACTTT. Residues: CASSRPPANSPLHF.

The rearrangement uses TRBV7-2 and TRBJ2-5, with TRBD2 matching over 8 bases. The length of the CDR3 is 14 residues. V trimming: 4 bases; J trimming: 3 bases; junction bases outside the gene matches: 4. CDR1 and CDR2 (germline): SGHTA, FQGNSA. The CDR3 nucleotides read TGTGCCAGCAGCTCCGCGGGGGGAGAAGAGACCCAGTACTTC. This translates into CASSSAGGEETQYF.

The chain has TRBV20-1 and TRBJ1-1; 9 nucleotides align to TRBD1. The J segment lost 4 bases and the V segment lost 6 bases, leaving 6 bases of the junction unmatched. CDR1 is DFQATT, CDR2 SNEGSKA, per germline (reference sequence). The CDR3 loop spans 13 amino acids. This chain's CDR3 is CSAITGGGTEAFF. The CDR3 DNA follows: TGCAGTGCAATAACAGGGGGCGGCACTGAAGCTTTCTTT.

Comment on this clonotype: A read error may produce the germline difference seen at one junction end. The V gene is TRBV12-3 or TRBV12-4, the J gene TRBJ2-3; TRBD1 aligns across 7 bases. The CDR3 spans 13 residues. The CDR3 here is CASSLGGTDSQYF. The DNA for the CDR3 is TGTGCCAGCAGTTTAGGGGGGACAGATTCGCAGTATTTT.

The chain has TRBV30 and TRBJ2-7; 7 bases fit TRBD1. Germline values: CDR1 GTSNPN, CDR2 SVGIG (reference sequence). This CDR3 spans 16 amino acids. After removal of 3 bases from V and 0 bases from J, the junction contained 11 bases not matched to a gene. CDR3 bases: TGTGCCTGGAGCTTTCCCTCGGGACAGCGCTCCTACGAGCAGTACTTC. As protein: CAWSFPSGQRSYEQYF.